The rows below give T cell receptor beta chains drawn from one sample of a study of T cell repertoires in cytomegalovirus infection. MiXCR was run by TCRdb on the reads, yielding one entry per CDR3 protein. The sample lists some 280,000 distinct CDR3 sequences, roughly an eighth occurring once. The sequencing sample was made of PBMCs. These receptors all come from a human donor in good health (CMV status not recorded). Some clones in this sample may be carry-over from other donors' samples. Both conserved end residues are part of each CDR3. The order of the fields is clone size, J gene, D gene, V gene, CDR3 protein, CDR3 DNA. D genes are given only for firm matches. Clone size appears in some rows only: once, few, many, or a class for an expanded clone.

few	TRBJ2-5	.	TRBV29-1	CSVERGETQYF	TGCAGCGTTGAAAGGGGAGAGACCCAGTACTTC
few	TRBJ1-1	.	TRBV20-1	CSARRMNTEAFF	TGCAGTGCTAGACGCATGAACACTGAAGCTTTCTTT
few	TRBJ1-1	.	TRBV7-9	CASSSLQGEAFF	TGTGCCAGCAGCTCACTACAGGGTGAAGCTTTCTTT
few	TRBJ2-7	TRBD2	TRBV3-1	CASRPSSGGIYEQYF	TGTGCCAGCAGGCCCTCGAGCGGGGGGATATACGAGCAGTACTTC
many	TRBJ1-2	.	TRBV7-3	CASSPRDGRGGYTF	TGTGCCAGCAGCCCGCGGGACGGCCGGGGGGGCTACACCTTC
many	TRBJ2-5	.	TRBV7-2	CASSRTTGYGETQYF	TGTGCCAGCAGCCGGACAACAGGGTATGGGGAGACCCAGTACTTC
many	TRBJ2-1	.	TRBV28	CASSLRASWSDEQFF	TGTGCCAGCAGTTTACGGGCTAGTTGGTCGGATGAGCAGTTCTTC
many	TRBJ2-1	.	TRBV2	CASRKTARVLEHVGNEQFF	TGTGCCAGCAGAAAAACCGCTCGGGTGCTGGAGCACGTAGGTAATGAGCAGTTCTTC
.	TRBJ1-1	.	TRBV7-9	CASSPLGRNTEAFF	TGTGCCAGCAGCCCCCTCGGACGGAACACTGAAGCTTTCTTT
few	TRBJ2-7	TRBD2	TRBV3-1	CASSQASGSGYEQYF	TGTGCCAGCAGCCAAGCTAGCGGGAGTGGATACGAGCAGTACTTC
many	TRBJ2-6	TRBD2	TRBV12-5	CASGETGLAASGANVLTF	TGTGCTAGTGGCGAGACGGGACTAGCGGCCTCTGGGGCCAACGTCCTGACTTTC
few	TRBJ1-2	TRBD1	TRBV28	CASSLPGQPEGYTF	TGTGCCAGCAGTTTACCGGGACAGCCAGAAGGCTACACCTTC
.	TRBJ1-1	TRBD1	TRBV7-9	CASRTETGARDTEAFF	TGTGCCAGCCGAACGGAAACAGGGGCGAGGGATACTGAAGCTTTCTTT
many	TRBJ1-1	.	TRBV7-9	CASSFGSTGPEAFF	TGTGCCAGCAGCTTTGGTTCGACAGGTCCTGAAGCTTTCTTT
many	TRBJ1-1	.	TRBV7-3	CASSLTGPNTEAFF	TGTGCCAGCAGCTTAACAGGACCCAACACTGAAGCTTTCTTT
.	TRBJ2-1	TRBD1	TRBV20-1	CSARSGTGRENEQFF	TGCAGTGCTAGGTCCGGGACAGGGAGGGAGAATGAGCAGTTCTTC
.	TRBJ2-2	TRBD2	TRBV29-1	CSARAGGVGELFF	TGCAGCGCTAGGGCGGGAGGCGTCGGGGAGCTGTTTTTT
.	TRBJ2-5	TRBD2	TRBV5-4	CASSPGGRVETQYF	TGTGCCAGCAGCCCCGGAGGGAGGGTAGAGACCCAGTACTTC
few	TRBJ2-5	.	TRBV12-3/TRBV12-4	CASSLERLYQETQYF	TGTGCCAGCAGTTTGGAACGGCTCTACCAAGAGACCCAGTACTTC
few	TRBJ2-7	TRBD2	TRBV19	CASSRSGSVPTYEQYF	TGTGCCAGTAGCAGGAGCGGGAGCGTTCCTACCTACGAGCAGTACTTC
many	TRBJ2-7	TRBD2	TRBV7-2	CASSFTGTTYEQYF	TGTGCCAGCAGCTTCACCGGGACTACCTACGAGCAGTACTTC
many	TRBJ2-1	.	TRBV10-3	CAISPSSLEQFF	TGTGCCATCAGTCCGTCCTCCTTGGAGCAGTTCTTC
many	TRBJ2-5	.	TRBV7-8	CASYSQVGLLGGSVTQYF	TGTGCCAGCTACTCGCAAGTAGGCCTCCTCGGAGGTTCGGTGACCCAGTACTTC
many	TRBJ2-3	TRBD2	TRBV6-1	CASRATSGGTDTQYF	TGTGCCAGCAGGGCGACTAGCGGGGGCACAGATACGCAGTATTTT
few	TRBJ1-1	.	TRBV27	CASRTLGPLNTEAFF	TGTGCCAGCAGAACCCTCGGACCCTTGAACACTGAAGCTTTCTTT
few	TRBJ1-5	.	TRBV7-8	CASSPDSRNDQPQHF	TGTGCCAGCAGCCCGGACAGCCGAAACGATCAGCCCCAGCATTTT
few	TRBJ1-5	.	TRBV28	CASSFVQGFRQPQHF	TGTGCCAGCAGTTTCGTTCAGGGGTTCAGGCAGCCCCAGCATTTT
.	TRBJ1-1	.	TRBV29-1	CSVVPLNTEAFF	TGCAGCGTTGTCCCGCTGAACACTGAAGCTTTCTTT
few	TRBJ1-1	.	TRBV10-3	CAIRTGQSNTEAFF	TGTGCCATCCGGACCGGACAGAGCAACACTGAAGCTTTCTTT
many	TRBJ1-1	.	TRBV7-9	CASSFQPRQAPNTEAFF	TGTGCCAGCAGCTTCCAACCGCGGCAGGCCCCGAACACTGAAGCTTTCTTT
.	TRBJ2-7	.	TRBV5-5	CASSDSVFEQYF	TGTGCCAGCAGCGACTCCGTCTTCGAGCAGTACTTC
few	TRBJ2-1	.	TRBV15	CATSRVVGEQFF	TGTGCCACCAGCAGAGTAGTAGGTGAGCAGTTCTTC
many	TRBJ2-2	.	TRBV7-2	CASSRGTAPGELFF	TGTGCCAGCAGCCGCGGGACTGCCCCAGGGGAGCTGTTTTTT
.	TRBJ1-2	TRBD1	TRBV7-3	CASNSGGGLAGYTF	TGTGCCAGCAATTCGGGAGGGGGCCTGGCTGGCTACACCTTC
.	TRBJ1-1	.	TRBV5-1	CASSLVTGGGDTEAFF	TGCGCCAGCAGCTTGGTAACGGGGGGTGGAGACACTGAAGCTTTCTTT
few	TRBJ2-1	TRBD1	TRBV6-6	CASSFSGTANEQFF	TGTGCCAGCAGTTTTTCCGGGACAGCAAATGAGCAGTTCTTC
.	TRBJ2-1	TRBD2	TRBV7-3	CASSPSVAGGRNEQFF	TGTGCCAGCAGCCCAAGTGTAGCGGGGGGGCGCAATGAGCAGTTCTTC
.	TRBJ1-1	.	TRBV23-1	CASSPDGMNTEAFF	TGCGCCAGCAGTCCCGACGGGATGAACACTGAAGCTTTCTTT
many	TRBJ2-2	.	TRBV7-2	CASSLGLGVLNGELFF	TGTGCCAGCAGCTTAGGACTAGGGGTCCTTAACGGGGAGCTGTTTTTT
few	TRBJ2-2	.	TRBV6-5	CASRNRGVTGELFF	TGTGCCAGCAGGAACCGGGGCGTCACCGGGGAGCTGTTTTTT
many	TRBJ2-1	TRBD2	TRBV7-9	CASSTSGSVYNEQFF	TGTGCCAGCAGCACTAGCGGGAGTGTGTACAATGAGCAGTTCTTC
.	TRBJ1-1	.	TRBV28	CASNILGDTEAFF	TGTGCCAGCAACATATTAGGGGACACTGAAGCTTTCTTT
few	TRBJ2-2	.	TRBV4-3	CASSPRGTFTGELFF	TGCGCCAGCAGCCCCAGAGGGACCTTCACCGGGGAGCTGTTTTTT
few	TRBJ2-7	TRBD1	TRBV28	CATLASGQAYEQYF	TGTGCCACCCTAGCATCGGGACAGGCCTACGAGCAGTACTTC
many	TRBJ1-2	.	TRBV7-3	CASSIDRNYGYTF	TGTGCCAGCAGCATCGACAGAAACTATGGCTACACCTTC
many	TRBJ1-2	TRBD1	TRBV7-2	CASSYLSTGGVGYTF	TGTGCCAGCAGCTATCTTTCGACAGGGGGGGTTGGCTACACCTTC
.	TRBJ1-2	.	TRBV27	CASRNQQGWDYGYTF	TGTGCCAGCCGAAACCAACAGGGTTGGGACTATGGCTACACCTTC
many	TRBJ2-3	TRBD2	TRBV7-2	CASSLLPSGRGADTQYF	TGTGCCAGCAGCTTATTACCTAGCGGGAGAGGAGCAGATACGCAGTATTTT
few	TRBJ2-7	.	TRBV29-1	CSAWGDATYEQYF	TGCAGCGCTTGGGGGGACGCGACCTACGAGCAGTACTTC
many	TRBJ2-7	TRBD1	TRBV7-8	CASSLVQGAYEQYF	TGTGCCAGCAGCTTAGTGCAGGGGGCCTACGAGCAGTACTTC
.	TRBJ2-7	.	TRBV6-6	CASNPGTLSYEQYF	TGTGCCAGCAACCCCGGGACACTCTCCTACGAGCAGTACTTC
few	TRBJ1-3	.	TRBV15	CATSRDSRGYTIYF	TGTGCCACCAGCAGAGATTCCCGGGGTTACACCATATATTTT
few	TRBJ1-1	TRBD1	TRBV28	CASRDRVPGNTEAFF	TGTGCCAGCAGGGACAGGGTACCGGGTAACACTGAAGCTTTCTTT
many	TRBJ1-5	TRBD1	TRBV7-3	CASSLGRGQEVNQPQHF	TGTGCCAGCAGCTTAGGCCGAGGACAGGAGGTCAATCAGCCCCAGCATTTT